This T cell receptor beta chain was found in a study of T cell clones after liver transplantation. Libraries were prepared by immunoSEQ multiplex PCR; TCRdb keeps only in-frame clonotypes and omits some of them. The sample consists of 45,000 to 60,000 clones, 84% of them appearing once. Germline CDR1 SGHAT, CDR2 FQNNGV. With V trimmed by 5 bases and J by 5 bases, 18 bases remained unmatched. The CDR3 spans 17 residues. The material was CD4+ T cells from blood, obtained before liver transplant. This sequence originates from a human donor who received a liver transplant. The chain recombines TRBV11-2 with TRBJ2-7; 7 positions agree with TRBD2. The CDR3 DNA reads as TGTGCCAGCAGCCCACAACCCACTAGCGTAGGACGGAACGAGCAGTACTTC. Residues: CASSPQPTSVGRNEQYF.